Listed here are 22 T cell receptor beta chains from one sample, sequenced in a study of shared clonotypes between healthy human individuals. Sequenced by immunoSEQ multiplex PCR; TCRdb stores in-frame clones only, minus some. The repertoire holds under 80,000 clones, with 60% to 65% as singletons. The sequencing sample was made of memory CD8+ T cells sorted from blood. Subset of the sample: CD45RO+ cells pooled with CCR7-negative TemRA cells. The receptors were sampled from a man younger than 40 in good health.

This rearrangement joins TRBV21-1 to TRBJ1-2; TRBD1 is the table's D call, not checked against the DNA. TRBV21-1 is noted as a pseudogene. This CDR3 contains 14 residues. The CDR3 spells CASFQPGQPYGYTF. The CDR3 DNA reads as TGTGCCAGCTTTCAACCGGGACAACCTTATGGCTACACCTTC.

The V call is TRBV27, the J call TRBJ2-1; TRBD1 aligns across 7 bases. The ends lost 6 bases at V and 5 bases at J; junction bases unmatched: 7. The CDR3 has 14 amino acids. CDR1 is MNHEY and CDR2 is SMNVEV in the germline V gene (reference sequence). The CDR3: CASRLLGQNNEQFF. The CDR3 nucleotides read TGTGCCAGCAGACTACTGGGACAGAACAATGAGCAGTTCTTC.

The CDR3 loop reads CASSPRGTYEQYF. In DNA form, the CDR3 reads TGTGCCAGCAGTCCCCGGGGGACCTACGAGCAGTACTTC. The V and J genes are TRBV5-4 and TRBJ2-7; D possibly corresponds to TRBD2 (6 bases). V was pared by 5 bases and J by 2 bases, with 11 bases between. From germline, CDR1 is SGHNT and CDR2 YYREEE (reference sequence). This CDR3 comprises 13 residues.

The V call is TRBV5-1, the J call TRBJ2-3; D gene uncertain. This CDR3 contains 14 residues. Germline CDR1 is SGHRS and CDR2 is YFSETQ. The ends were cut back, 0 bases at V and 5 bases at J, with 10 bases in the middle. CDR3 sequence: CASSLATPRDTQYF. The DNA for the CDR3 is TGCGCCAGCAGCTTGGCCACCCCCCGAGATACGCAGTATTTT.

The sample holds a few counts of this clone. The chain couples TRBV6-4 to TRBJ2-3; D perhaps matches TRBD1 (5 bases). Deletions cut 2 bases from V and 2 bases from J, with 11 bases between. The CDR3 loop spans 15 amino acids. Germline V gene data show CDR1 as MRHNA and CDR2 as SNTAGT. The CDR3 nucleotides are TGTGCCAGCAGTGACGGGGCAGGAACCACAGATACGCAGTATTTT. Its translation is CASSDGAGTTDTQYF.

The rearrangement uses TRBV15 and TRBJ2-1; D not certain. V lost 0 bases and J 1 base, leaving 10 bases between the germline ends. This CDR3 spans 16 amino acids. Germline lookup yields CDR1 LNHNV and CDR2 YYDKDF (reference sequence). CDR3 sequence reads: CATSRDLTSSYNEQFF. The CDR3 DNA sequence: TGTGCCACCAGCAGAGATCTCACGTCTTCCTACAATGAGCAGTTCTTC. Variable domain in full (rest from reference TRBV15 and TRBJ2-1): DAMVIQNPRYQVTQFGKPVTLSCSQTLNHNVMYWYQQKSSQAPKLLFHYYDKDFNNEADTPDNFQSRRPNTSFCFLDIRSPGLGDTAMYLCATSRDLTSSYNEQFFGPGTRLTVL.

CDR3 in amino acids: CASSPVKGTSGNSYEQYF. CDR3 DNA: TGTGCCAGCAGCCCAGTTAAGGGGACTAGCGGCAACTCCTACGAGCAGTACTTC. The rearrangement links TRBV5-5 to TRBJ2-7; 11 positions match TRBD2. The CDR3 spans 18 residues. Trimming cost V 4 bases and J 0 bases; bases outside gene matches: 12. Per germline, CDR1 SGHKS and CDR2 YYEKEE (reference sequence).

The CDR3 nucleotides are TGTGCCAGCAGCTTTTCCAGGGAATCCTCTGGAAACACCATATATTTT. It encodes CASSFSRESSGNTIYF. V gene TRBV11-2 combines with J gene TRBJ1-3, with TRBD1 as a possible D gene (5 bases). The V gene's germline CDR1 is SGHAT and CDR2 FQNNGV. The length of the CDR3 is 16 residues. Trimming shortened V by 3 bases and J by 0 bases, and 12 bases separated the two germline ends.

V usage is TRBV5-4 and J usage is TRBJ2-7; TRBD2 aligns across 9 bases. The CDR3 has 14 residues. V trimming: 2 bases; J trimming: 2 bases; junction bases outside the gene matches: 2. Germline V gene lookup returns CDR1 SGHNT and CDR2 YYREEE (reference sequence). The CDR3 here is CASSFLAGTYEQYF. The CDR3 DNA sequence: TGTGCCAGCAGCTTCCTAGCGGGAACCTACGAGCAGTACTTC.

In its sample, this clone was seen a few times. The chain carries TRBV18 and TRBJ2-2; perhaps TRBD2 as D (5 bases). CDR3 length: 14 amino acids. Trimming removed 2 bases from V and 6 bases from J, with 10 bases in between. Germline V lookup: CDR1 KGHSH, CDR2 LQKENI. CDR3 sequence: CASSPLTGAGELFF. The DNA of the CDR3 is TGTGCCAGCTCACCATTGACCGGGGCCGGGGAGCTGTTTTTT.

This chain connects TRBV7-9 to TRBJ2-1; D ambiguous. Trimming took off 3 bases at V and 10 bases at J, with 13 bases between the two ends. CDR1 and CDR2 (germline): SEHNR, FQNEAQ (reference sequence). The CDR3 totals 13 residues. Here the CDR3 reads CASSFVWAIEQFF. CDR3 nucleotide sequence: TGTGCCAGCAGCTTCGTATGGGCAATAGAGCAGTTCTTC.

The chain employs TRBV7-6 and TRBJ2-1; D is perhaps TRBD2 (5 bases). There are 12 residues in the CDR3. Germline loops: CDR1 SGHVS, CDR2 FNYEAQ. The germline V and J ends were trimmed by 4 bases and 10 bases, with 11 bases remaining between them. Written as DNA, the CDR3 is TGTGCCAGCAGCTCGATAGGAGGCGAGCAGTTCTTC. Its translation: CASSSIGGEQFF.

This clone came up a few times. The chain links TRBV6-5 to TRBJ2-7, with D perhaps TRBD1 or TRBD2 (5 bases each). The V gene lost 2 bases and the J gene lost 6 bases, with 8 bases spanning the gap. The CDR3 has 12 amino acids. The germline CDR1 and CDR2 sequences are MNHEY and SVGAGI. The CDR3 coding sequence is TGTGCCAGCAGTTACGGGGGATTCGAGCAGTACTTC. It translates to CASSYGGFEQYF.

Only a few counts were recorded for this clone. This chain joins TRBV7-2 and TRBJ1-4; TRBD1 matches at 7 bases. CDR1 is SGHTA and CDR2 is FQGNSA in the germline V gene. Trimming took 5 bases from V and 8 from J; bases not matched to a gene: 14. The CDR3 has 16 amino acids. The CDR3 nucleotides read TGTGCCAGCAGCGGACCGGGACAGCTGGGACCCGAAAAACTGTTTTTT. Its translation: CASSGPGQLGPEKLFF.

The sample holds one count of this clone. The V and J genes are TRBV7-9 and TRBJ1-2, with a weak D call TRBD1 (5 bases). V was cut by 1 base and J by 4 bases, with 16 bases left in between. The CDR3 has 16 residues. Germline-derived CDR1 and CDR2 are SEHNR and FQNEAQ (reference sequence). The CDR3 coding sequence is TGTGCCAGCAGCTTAGTGGGGAAAGGGGTTACCTATGGCTACACCTTC. Amino acid sequence: CASSLVGKGVTYGYTF. The full variable domain, completed using reference TRBV7-9 and TRBJ1-2, is DTGVSQNPRHKITKRGQNVTFRCDPISEHNRLYWYRQTLGQGPEFLTYFQNEAQLEKSRLLSDRFSAERPKGSFSTLEIQRTEQGDSAMYLCASSLVGKGVTYGYTFGSGTRLTVV.

This clone has just a few counts. J is TRBJ2-5 and V is TRBV29-1; no firm D call. V lost 2 bases and J 4 bases, leaving 8 bases between the germline ends. The germline gives CDR1 SQVTM, CDR2 ANQGSEA. The length of the CDR3 is 12 residues. The CDR3: CSVEILAETQYF. The CDR3 nucleotides read TGCAGCGTTGAAATTCTTGCAGAGACCCAGTACTTC.

In its sample, this clone was seen many times. The V and J genes are TRBV10-3 and TRBJ2-7; D not resolved. The V gene's germline CDR1 is ENHRY and CDR2 SYGVKD. CDR3 size: 13 residues. With 2 bases removed from V and 3 bases from J, the gap between germline ends came to 8 bases. This CDR3 is CAISEGTYYEQYF. Written as DNA, the CDR3 is TGTGCCATCAGTGAGGGAACCTACTACGAGCAGTACTTC.

This clone was observed a few times. The chain carries TRBV29-1 and TRBJ2-1; 10 bases align to TRBD2. J gave up 6 bases and V 3 bases, and 8 bases lay outside the gene matches. Germline loops: CDR1 SQVTM, CDR2 ANQGSEA. The CDR3 runs to 15 residues. As DNA, the CDR3 is TGCAGCGTTGAGACGGGACTAGCGATCAGCAATGAGCAGTTCTTC. Translated, it gives CSVETGLAISNEQFF.

The V call is TRBV7-8, the J call TRBJ2-1; 7 nucleotides agree with TRBD2. V was clipped by 6 bases and J by 0 bases; unmatched bases: 5. The germline V gene encodes CDR1 SGHVS and CDR2 FQNEAQ. The CDR3 is 15 residues long. The CDR3 region is CASSVAGHSYNEQFF. Written as DNA, the CDR3 is TGTGCCAGCAGTGTAGCGGGCCACTCCTACAATGAGCAGTTCTTC.

This clone was seen more than once but under ten times. The J gene is TRBJ1-2, the V gene TRBV28, with 10 bases that match TRBD1. This CDR3 is 15 amino acids long. Trimming took 5 bases from V and 10 from J; bases not matched to a gene: 13. Germline values: CDR1 MDHEN, CDR2 SYDVKM. CDR3 nucleotide sequence: TGTGCCAGCAGTCCCGAGGGACAGGGGTATCAAGCCTACACCTTC. Protein sequence: CASSPEGQGYQAYTF.

The chain couples TRBV30 to TRBJ1-1; D not certain. Trimming shortened V by 0 bases and J by 2 bases, and 7 bases separated the two germline ends. CDR3 length: 13 amino acids. CDR1 GTSNPN and CDR2 SVGIG come from the germline V gene (reference sequence). The CDR3 region is CAWSVHPNTEAFF. CDR3 nucleotide sequence: TGTGCCTGGAGTGTGCATCCTAACACTGAAGCTTTCTTT.

This clone was seen a single time. The rearrangement links TRBV2 to TRBJ1-1; D remains ambiguous. The germline V gene encodes CDR1 SNHLY and CDR2 FYNNEI. The CDR3 has 11 residues. Trimming took 8 bases from V and 5 from J, leaving 9 bases between them. The CDR3 spells CASPRGTEAFF. The CDR3 DNA sequence: TGTGCCAGCCCACGAGGGACTGAAGCTTTCTTT.